The T cell receptor beta chain under discussion was sequenced for a study of shared clonotypes between healthy human individuals. Study in general: A couple of women and three men aged 18 to 49 served as donors. Plates per donor: three CD4 naive, three CD4 memory, two CD8 naive, one CD8 memory.

The naive CD8 fraction comprised CD45RO-negative cells positively selected for CCR7 and excluded terminally differentiated effector memory CD45RA+ cells. Donors were Caucasian adults residing in Nashville, Tennessee, USA. Running of the assay took place at deep level. Data came from immunoSEQ multiplex PCR; TCRdb stores just in-frame clones and leaves some out. Of 450,000 to 700,000 clones listed, over 95% are singletons. With 5 bases clipped from V and 5 bases from J, the junction kept 6 bases outside the gene matches. Germline V gives CDR1 LNHDA, CDR2 SQIVND (reference sequence). The CDR3 has 14 amino acids.

The receptor comes from a woman in her 30s in good health. Sequencing was done on a sample of naive CD8+ T cells sorted from blood. This chain connects TRBV19 to TRBJ2-4; 7 bases agree with TRBD1. This chain's CDR3 is CASSPRTGENIQYF. CDR3 nucleotides: TGTGCCAGTAGTCCCCGAACAGGGGAAAACATTCAGTACTTC.